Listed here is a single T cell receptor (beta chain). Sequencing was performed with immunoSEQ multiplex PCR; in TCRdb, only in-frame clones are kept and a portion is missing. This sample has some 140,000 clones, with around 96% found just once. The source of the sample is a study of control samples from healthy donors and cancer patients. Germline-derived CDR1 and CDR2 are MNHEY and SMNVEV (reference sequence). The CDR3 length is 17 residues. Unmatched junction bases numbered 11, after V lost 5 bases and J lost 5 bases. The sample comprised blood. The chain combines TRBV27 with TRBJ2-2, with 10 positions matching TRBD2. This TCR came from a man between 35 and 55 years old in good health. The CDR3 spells CASSTILAGIDTGELFF. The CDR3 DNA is TGTGCCAGCAGTACGATACTAGCGGGGATAGATACCGGGGAGCTGTTTTTT.